This TCR beta chain was sequenced in a study of response to subunit inactivated influenza vaccine. Whole-study findings and limits: The study's authors posited that every seasonal influenza vaccination enlists few new T cells.

TCRdb passed the RT-PCR reads through MiXCR, listing each CDR3 protein once. Of over 750,000 distinct CDR3 sequences in the sample, around 21% were seen once. This clonotype appeared many times. Its antigen is currently unknown. Specimen: PBMCs from blood, collected roughly 5 days after vaccination. The sequence was obtained from a man aged 50 to 59 who received an inactivated influenza vaccine.

The CDR3 DNA sequence: TGCAGCGTCAAAAGAGGGGGCAACACAGATACGCAGTATTTT. This translates into CSVKRGGNTDTQYF. The chain links TRBV29-1 to TRBJ2-3; 7 bases line up with TRBD1. The CDR3 has 14 amino acids. The germline gives CDR1 SQVTM, CDR2 ANQGSEA. V lost 6 bases, J lost 2 bases, and 8 bases stayed unmatched.